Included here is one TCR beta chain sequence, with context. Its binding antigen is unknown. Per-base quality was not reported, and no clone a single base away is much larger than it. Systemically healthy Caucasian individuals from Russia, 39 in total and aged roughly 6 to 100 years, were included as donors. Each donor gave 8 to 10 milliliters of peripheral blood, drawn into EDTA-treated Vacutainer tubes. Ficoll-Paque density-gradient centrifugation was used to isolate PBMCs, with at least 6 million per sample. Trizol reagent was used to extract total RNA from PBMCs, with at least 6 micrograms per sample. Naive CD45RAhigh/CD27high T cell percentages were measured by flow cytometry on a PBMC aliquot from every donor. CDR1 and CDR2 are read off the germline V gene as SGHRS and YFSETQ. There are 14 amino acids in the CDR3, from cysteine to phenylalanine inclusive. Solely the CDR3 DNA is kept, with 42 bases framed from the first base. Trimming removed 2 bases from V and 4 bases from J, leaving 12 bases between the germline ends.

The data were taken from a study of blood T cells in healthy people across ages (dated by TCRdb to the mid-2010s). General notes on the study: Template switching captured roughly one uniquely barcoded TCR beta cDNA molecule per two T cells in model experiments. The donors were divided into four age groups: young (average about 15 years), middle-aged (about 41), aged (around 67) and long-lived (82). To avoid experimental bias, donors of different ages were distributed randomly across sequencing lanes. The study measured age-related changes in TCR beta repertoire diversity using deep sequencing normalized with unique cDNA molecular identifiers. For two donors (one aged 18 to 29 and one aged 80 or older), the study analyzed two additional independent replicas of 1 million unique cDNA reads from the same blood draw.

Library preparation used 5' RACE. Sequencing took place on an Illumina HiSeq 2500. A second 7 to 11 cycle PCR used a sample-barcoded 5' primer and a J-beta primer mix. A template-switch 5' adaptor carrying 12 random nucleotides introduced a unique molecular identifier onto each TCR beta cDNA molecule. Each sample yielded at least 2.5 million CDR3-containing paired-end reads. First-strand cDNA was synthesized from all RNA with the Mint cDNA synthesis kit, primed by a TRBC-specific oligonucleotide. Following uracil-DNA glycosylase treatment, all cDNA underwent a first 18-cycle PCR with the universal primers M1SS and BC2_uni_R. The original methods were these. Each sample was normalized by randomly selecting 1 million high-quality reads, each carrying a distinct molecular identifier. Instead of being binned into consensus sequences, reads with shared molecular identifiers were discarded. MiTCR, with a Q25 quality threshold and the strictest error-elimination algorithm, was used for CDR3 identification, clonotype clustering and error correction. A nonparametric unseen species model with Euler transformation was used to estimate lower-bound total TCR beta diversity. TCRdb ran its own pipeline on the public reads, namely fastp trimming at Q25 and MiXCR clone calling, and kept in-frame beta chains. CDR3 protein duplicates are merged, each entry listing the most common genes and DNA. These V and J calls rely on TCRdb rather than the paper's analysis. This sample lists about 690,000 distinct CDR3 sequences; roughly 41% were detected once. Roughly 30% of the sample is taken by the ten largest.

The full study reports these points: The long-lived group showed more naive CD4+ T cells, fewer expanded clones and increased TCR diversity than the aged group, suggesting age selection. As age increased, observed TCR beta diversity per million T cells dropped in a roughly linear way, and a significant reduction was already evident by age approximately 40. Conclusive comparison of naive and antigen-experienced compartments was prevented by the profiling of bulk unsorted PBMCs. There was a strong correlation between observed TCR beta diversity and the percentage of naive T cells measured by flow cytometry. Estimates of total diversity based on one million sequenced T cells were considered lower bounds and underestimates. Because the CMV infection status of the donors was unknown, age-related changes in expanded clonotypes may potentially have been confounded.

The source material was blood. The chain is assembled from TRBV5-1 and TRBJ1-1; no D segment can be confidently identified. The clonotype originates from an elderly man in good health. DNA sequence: TGCGCCAGCAGCTTCGTGGGTCGGGGCACTGAAGCTTTCTTT. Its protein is CASSFVGRGTEAFF.